This T cell receptor (beta chain) comes out of a study of T-cell memory formation after mild COVID-19. Notes on the study in general: Whereas later expanders leaned CD4+, clones contracting day 15 to 85 showed a balanced CD4/CD8 makeup. Shrinking CD4+ clones resided mostly in CM and EM, and CD8+ ones in EMRA.

This clonotype occurred many times. Its antigen is unidentified. CDR1 and CDR2 (germline): SGHVS, FQNEAQ. With V trimmed by 3 bases and J by 7 bases, 4 bases remained unmatched. The CDR3 has 14 residues. TCRdb fed the 5' RACE reads into MiXCR, producing one record per CDR3 protein. The sample lists hundreds of thousands of distinct CDR3 sequences; approximately 19% were seen once. The TCR was taken from an adult woman who had mild COVID-19 (a few samples of this study predate the infection). Cell type and time point are not known. The sequenced sample was PBMCs or a T cell subset sorted from them (not recorded which). The rearrangement links TRBV7-8 to TRBJ2-1; 9 positions agree with TRBD1. DNA for the CDR3: TGTGCCAGCAGCTTCCGGGACAGGGTGAATGAGCAGTTCTTC. It yields the protein CASSFRDRVNEQFF.